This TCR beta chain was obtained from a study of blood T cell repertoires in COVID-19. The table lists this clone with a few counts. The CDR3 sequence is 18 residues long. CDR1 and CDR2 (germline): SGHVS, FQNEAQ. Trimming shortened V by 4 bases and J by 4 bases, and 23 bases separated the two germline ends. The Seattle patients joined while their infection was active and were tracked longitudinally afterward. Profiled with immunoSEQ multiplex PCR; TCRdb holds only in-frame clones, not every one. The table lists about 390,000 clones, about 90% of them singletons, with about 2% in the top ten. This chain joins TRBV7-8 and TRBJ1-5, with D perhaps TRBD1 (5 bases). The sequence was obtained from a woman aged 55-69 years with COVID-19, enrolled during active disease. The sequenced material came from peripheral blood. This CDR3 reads CASSSYRFGARSNQPQHF. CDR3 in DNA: TGTGCCAGCAGCTCCTATAGGTTTGGGGCCAGAAGTAATCAGCCCCAGCATTTT. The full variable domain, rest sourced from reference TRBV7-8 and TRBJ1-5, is GAGVSQSPRYKVAKRGQDVALRCDPISGHVSLFWYQQALGQGPEFLTYFQNEAQLDKSGLPSDRFFAERPEGSVSTLKIQRTQQEDSAVYLCASSSYRFGARSNQPQHFGDGTRLSIL.